The TCR beta chain described here comes from a study of response to subunit inactivated influenza vaccine. The CDR3 is 16 residues long. Germline V gives CDR1 MDHEN, CDR2 SYDVKM. Trimming removed 4 bases from V and 4 bases from J; junction bases left unmatched: 7. From the RT-PCR reads, TCRdb called clonotypes with MiXCR, one entry per CDR3 protein. The sample carries roughly 550,000 distinct CDR3 sequences, roughly 25% recorded once. These data were likewise used in another study, on T cells expressing NK-cell markers. From that study: Libraries used 5'RACE template switching adding universal primer site and UMIs. Of eight sequenced donors, seven were HCMV-seropositive and one HCMV-seronegative.

Sequencing used CD4+ T cells sorted from PBMCs, obtained 11 to 12 days after vaccination. The TCR originated in a man aged 50 or older who received an inactivated influenza vaccine. The rearrangement links TRBV28 to TRBJ1-5; 10 bases fit TRBD1. Here the CDR3 reads CASSWGTGALNQPQHF. The CDR3 DNA reads TGTGCCAGCAGTTGGGGGACAGGGGCCTTAAATCAGCCCCAGCATTTT.